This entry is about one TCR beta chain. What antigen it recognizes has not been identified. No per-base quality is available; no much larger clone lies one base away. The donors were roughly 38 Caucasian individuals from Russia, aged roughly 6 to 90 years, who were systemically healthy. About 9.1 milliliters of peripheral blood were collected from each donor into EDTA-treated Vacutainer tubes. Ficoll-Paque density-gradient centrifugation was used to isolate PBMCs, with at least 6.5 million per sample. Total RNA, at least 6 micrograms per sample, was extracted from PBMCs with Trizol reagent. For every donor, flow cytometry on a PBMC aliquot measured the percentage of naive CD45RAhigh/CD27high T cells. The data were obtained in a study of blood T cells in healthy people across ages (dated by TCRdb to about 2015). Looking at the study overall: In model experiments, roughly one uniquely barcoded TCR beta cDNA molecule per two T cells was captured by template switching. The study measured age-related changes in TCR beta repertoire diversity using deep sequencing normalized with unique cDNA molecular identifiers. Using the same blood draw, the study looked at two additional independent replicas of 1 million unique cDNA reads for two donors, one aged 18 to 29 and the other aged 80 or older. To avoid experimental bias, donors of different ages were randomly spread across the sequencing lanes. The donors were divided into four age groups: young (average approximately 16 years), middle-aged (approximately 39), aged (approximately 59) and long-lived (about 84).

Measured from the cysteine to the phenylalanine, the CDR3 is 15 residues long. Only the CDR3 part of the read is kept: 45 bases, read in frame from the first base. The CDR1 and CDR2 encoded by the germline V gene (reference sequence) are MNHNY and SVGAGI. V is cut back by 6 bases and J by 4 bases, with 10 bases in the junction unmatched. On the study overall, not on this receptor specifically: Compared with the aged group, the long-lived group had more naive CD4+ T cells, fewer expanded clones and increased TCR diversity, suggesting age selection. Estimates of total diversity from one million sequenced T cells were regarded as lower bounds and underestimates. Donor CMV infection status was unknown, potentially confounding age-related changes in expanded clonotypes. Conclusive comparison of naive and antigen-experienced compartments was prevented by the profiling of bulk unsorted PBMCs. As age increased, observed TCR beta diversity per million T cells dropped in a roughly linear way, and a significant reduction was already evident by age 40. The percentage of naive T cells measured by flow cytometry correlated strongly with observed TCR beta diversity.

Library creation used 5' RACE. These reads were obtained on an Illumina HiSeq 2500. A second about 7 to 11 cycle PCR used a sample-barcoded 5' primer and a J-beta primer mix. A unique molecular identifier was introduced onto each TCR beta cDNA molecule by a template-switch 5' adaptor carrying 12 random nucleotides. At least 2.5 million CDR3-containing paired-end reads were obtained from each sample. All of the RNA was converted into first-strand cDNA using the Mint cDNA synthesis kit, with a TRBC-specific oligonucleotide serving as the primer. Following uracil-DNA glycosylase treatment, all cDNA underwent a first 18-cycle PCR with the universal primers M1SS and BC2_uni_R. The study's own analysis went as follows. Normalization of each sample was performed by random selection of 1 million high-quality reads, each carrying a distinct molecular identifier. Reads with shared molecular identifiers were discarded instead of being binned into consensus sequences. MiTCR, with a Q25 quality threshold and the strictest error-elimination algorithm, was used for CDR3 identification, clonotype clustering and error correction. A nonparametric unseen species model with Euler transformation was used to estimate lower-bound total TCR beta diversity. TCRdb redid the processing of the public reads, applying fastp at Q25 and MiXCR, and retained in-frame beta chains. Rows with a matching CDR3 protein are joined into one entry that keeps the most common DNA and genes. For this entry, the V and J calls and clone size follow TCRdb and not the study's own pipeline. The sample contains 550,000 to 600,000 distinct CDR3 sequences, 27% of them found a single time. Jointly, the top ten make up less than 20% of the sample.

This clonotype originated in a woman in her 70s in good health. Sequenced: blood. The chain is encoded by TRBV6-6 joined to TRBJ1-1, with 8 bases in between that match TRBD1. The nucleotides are TGTGCCAGCAGACCATCGACAGGGGCAGTCACTGAAGCTTTCTTT. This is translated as CASRPSTGAVTEAFF.